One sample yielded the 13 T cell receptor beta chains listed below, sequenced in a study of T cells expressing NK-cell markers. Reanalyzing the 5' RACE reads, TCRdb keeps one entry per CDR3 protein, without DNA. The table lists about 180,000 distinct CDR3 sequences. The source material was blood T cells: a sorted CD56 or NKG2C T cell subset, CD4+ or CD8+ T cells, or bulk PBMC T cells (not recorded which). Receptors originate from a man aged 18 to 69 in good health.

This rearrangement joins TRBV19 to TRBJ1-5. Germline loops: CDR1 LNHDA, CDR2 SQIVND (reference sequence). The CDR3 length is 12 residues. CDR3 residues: CASSRNNQPQHF.

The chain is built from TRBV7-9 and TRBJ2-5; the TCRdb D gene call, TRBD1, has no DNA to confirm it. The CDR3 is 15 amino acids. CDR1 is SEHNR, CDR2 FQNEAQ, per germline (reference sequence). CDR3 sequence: CASSLAKSGKETQYF.

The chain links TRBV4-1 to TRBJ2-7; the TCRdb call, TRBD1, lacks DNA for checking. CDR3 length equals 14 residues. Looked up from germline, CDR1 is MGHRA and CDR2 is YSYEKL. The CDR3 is CASSPGQGAYEQYF.

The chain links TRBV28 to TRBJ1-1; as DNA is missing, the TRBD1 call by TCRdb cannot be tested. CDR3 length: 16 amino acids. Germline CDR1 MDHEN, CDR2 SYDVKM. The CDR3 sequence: CASSPDRGLSNTEAFF.

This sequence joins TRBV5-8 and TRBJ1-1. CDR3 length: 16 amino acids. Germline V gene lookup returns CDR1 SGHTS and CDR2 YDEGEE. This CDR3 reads CASSLLSLRVNTEAFF.

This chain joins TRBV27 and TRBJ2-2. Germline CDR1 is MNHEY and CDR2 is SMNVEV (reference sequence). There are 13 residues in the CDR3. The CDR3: CASSFYHTGELFF.

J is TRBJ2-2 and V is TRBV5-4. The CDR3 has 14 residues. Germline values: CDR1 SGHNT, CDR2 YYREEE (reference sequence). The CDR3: CASSLLDGHGELFF. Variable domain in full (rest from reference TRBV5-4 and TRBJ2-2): ETGVTQSPTHLIKTRGQQVTLRCSSQSGHNTVSWYQQALGQGPQFIFQYYREEENGRGNFPPRFSGLQFPNYSSELNVNALELDDSALYLCASSLLDGHGELFFGEGSRLTVL.

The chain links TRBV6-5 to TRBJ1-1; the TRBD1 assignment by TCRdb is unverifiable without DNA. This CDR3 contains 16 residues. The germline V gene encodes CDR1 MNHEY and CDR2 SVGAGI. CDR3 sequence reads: CASSYDEGAWNTEAFF.

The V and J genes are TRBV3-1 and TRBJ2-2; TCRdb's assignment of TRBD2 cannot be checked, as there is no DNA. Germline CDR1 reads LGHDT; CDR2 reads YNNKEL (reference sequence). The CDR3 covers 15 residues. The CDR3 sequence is CASSGLNGDTGELFF. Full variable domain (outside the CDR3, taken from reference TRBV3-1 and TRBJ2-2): DTAVSQTPKYLVTQMGNDKSIKCEQNLGHDTMYWYKQDSKKFLKIMFSYNNKELIINETVPNRFSPKSPDKAHLNLHINSLELGDSAVYFCASSGLNGDTGELFFGEGSRLTVL.

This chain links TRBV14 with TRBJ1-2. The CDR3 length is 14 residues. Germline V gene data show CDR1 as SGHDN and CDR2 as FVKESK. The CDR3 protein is CASSPGGDGRDNTF.

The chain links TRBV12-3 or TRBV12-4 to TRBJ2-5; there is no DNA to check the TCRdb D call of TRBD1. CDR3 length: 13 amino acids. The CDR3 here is CASLEGLEETQYF.

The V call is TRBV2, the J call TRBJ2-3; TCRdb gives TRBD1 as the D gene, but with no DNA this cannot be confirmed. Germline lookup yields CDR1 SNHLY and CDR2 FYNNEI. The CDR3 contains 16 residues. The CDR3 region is CASSGDRKTSTDTQYF.

CDR3 protein: CASSPLFIDRINEKLFF. The J gene is TRBJ1-4, the V gene TRBV7-9; the TRBD1 assignment by TCRdb is unverifiable without DNA. The CDR3 length is 17 residues. Germline-derived CDR1 and CDR2 are SEHNR and FQNEAQ (reference sequence).